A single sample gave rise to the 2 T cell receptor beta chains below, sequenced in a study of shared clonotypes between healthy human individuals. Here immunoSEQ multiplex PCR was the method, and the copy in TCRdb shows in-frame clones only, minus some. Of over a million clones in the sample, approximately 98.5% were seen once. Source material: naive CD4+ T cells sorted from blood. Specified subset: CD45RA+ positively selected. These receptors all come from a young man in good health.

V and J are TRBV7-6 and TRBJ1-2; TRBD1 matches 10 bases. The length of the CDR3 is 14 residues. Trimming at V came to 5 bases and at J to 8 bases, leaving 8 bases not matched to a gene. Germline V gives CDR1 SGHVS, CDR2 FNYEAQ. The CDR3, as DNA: TGTGCCAGCAGCCGCCCCGGGACAGGGGTGGGCTACACCTTC. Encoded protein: CASSRPGTGVGYTF.

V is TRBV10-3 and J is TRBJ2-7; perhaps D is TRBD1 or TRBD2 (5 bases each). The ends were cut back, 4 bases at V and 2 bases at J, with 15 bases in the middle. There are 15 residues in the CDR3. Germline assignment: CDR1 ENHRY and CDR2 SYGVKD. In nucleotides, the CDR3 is TGTGCCATCAGTGGCTCCGGGGCACGGGCCTACGAGCAGTACTTC. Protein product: CAISGSGARAYEQYF.